This T cell receptor (beta chain) derives from a study of type 1 and type 2 diabetes patients. In its sample, this clonotype was seen many times. Amplification started from genomic DNA. A primer set of 30 forward and 13 reverse primers amplified the CDR3. From the multiplex PCR reads, TCRdb called clonotypes with MiXCR, one entry per CDR3 protein. The sample records about 290,000 distinct CDR3 sequences, around 47% being singletons. The CDR3 sequence is 13 residues long. V lost 6 bases and J lost 6, with 14 bases in between. Germline values: CDR1 SNHLY, CDR2 FYNNEI. Input material: peripheral blood mononuclear cells (PBMCs). The TCR comes from a man aged 18 to 29 with type 2 diabetes. This rearrangement joins TRBV2 to TRBJ1-2; D might be TRBD1 (5 bases). In DNA, the CDR3 is TGTGCCAGCAGCCGGGACGGCCAAGATGGCTACACCTTC. Encoded protein: CASSRDGQDGYTF.